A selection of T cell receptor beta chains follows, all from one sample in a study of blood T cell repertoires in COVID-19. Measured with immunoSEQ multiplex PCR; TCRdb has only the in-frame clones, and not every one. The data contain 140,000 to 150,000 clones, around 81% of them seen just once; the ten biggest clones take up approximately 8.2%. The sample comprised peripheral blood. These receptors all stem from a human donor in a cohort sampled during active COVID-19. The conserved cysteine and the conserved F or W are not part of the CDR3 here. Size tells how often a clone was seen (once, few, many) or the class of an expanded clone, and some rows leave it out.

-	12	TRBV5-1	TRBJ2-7	ASSSVAATYEQY
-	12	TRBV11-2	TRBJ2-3	ASSLDRATDTQY
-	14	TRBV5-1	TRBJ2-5	ASSLELIPIQETQY
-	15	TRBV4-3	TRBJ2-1	ASSQVLGGSAYNEQF
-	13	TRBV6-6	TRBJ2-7	ASSYEAREWYEQY
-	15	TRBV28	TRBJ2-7	ASSEGSGGRRPYEQY
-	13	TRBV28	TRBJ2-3	ASIQTSGRRDTQY
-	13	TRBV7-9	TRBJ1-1	ASSSTLTGNTEAF
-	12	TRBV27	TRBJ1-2	ASSLDRANYGYT
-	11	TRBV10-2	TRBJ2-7	ASRPTGGDEQY
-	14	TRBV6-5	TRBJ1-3	ASSSGTTSSGNTIY
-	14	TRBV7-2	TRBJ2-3	ASSFSGKVRTDTQY
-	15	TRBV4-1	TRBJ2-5	ASSAQGAGGVQETQY
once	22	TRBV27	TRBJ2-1	ASSFGGRGGAGTSGRRGYNEQF
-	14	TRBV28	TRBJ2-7	ASSLWGQGAGNEQY
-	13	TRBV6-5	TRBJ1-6	ASRLTGLDNSPLH
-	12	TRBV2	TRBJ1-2	ASSVQGQGYGYT
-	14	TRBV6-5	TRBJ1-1	ASSYSWTGMNTEAF
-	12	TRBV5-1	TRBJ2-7	ASREGGSIYEQY
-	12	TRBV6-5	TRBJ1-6	ASSGGSDNSPLH